Listed below are T cell receptor beta chains from one sample, sequenced in a study of blood T cells in healthy people across ages. TCRdb processed the 5' RACE reads anew with MiXCR; each CDR3 protein has one entry. The table lists over 1,500,000 distinct CDR3 sequences, roughly 49% of them singletons, with more than 2% in the top ten. The sequenced sample was blood. The source of these receptors is a woman aged 40 to 50 in good health. Each CDR3 is given with its conserved first and last residue. A D gene is named only where the DNA matches it firmly. Not every row has a clone size; where given, it reads once, few, many or a size class.

size,J,D,V,CDR3,DNA
.,TRBJ1-6,.,TRBV7-9,CASSKTGGRDSPLHF,TGTGCCAGCAGCAAGACAGGCGGCCGGGATTCACCCCTCCACTTT
.,TRBJ2-5,TRBD1,TRBV4-2,CASSQAGTGVQETQYF,TGTGCCAGCAGCCAAGCCGGGACAGGGGTACAAGAGACCCAGTACTTC
.,TRBJ1-2,.,TRBV6-6,CASSYSLTAGVRYGYTF,TGTGCCAGCAGTTATAGCCTAACTGCTGGAGTTCGCTATGGCTACACCTTC
.,TRBJ2-5,TRBD2,TRBV20-1,CSARLAGGPIETQYF,TGCAGTGCTAGACTAGCGGGGGGGCCGATAGAGACCCAGTACTTC
.,TRBJ1-1,.,TRBV20-1,CSASPETVEAFF,TGCAGTGCTAGCCCCGAGACGGTTGAAGCTTTCTTT
few,TRBJ2-7,.,TRBV3-1,CASSQFILEEQYF,TGTGCCAGCAGCCAATTTATATTAGAAGAGCAGTACTTC
.,TRBJ2-7,TRBD1,TRBV5-1,CASSQGTVGSYEQYF,TGCGCCAGCAGCCAGGGGACAGTGGGGTCCTACGAGCAGTACTTC
.,TRBJ2-7,TRBD1,TRBV29-1,CSAPGQMGEQYF,TGCAGCGCTCCGGGACAGATGGGCGAGCAGTACTTC
.,TRBJ2-1,TRBD1,TRBV4-1,CASSRPGQGVNEQFF,TGCGCCAGCAGCCGACCGGGACAGGGTGTCAATGAGCAGTTCTTC
.,TRBJ2-5,.,TRBV7-2,CASSYQGWIYEQYF,TGTGCCAGCAGCTACCAGGGGTGGATATATGAGCAGTACTTC
.,TRBJ2-2,TRBD1,TRBV28,CAAEFQGARTGELFF,TGTGCCGCGGAATTCCAGGGGGCACGCACCGGGGAGCTGTTTTTT
.,TRBJ2-3,.,TRBV7-2,CASSRPPPVFGDTQYF,TGTGCCAGCAGCCGACCGCCCCCTGTCTTTGGGGATACGCAGTATTTT
few,TRBJ2-3,.,TRBV7-9,CASSPGAPGTDTQYF,TGTGCCAGCAGCCCAGGGGCCCCGGGCACAGATACGCAGTATTTT
.,TRBJ2-3,TRBD1,TRBV6-2/TRBV6-3,CASNSRTGYTDTQYF,TGTGCCAGCAACTCCCGGACAGGCTACACAGATACGCAGTATTTT
.,TRBJ2-5,.,TRBV5-4,CASSSFEAGKRETQYF,TGTGCCAGCAGCTCCTTTGAGGCAGGGAAAAGAGAGACCCAGTACTTC
.,TRBJ2-7,.,TRBV6-2/TRBV6-3,CASRQDGASYEQYF,TGTGCCAGCAGACAGGATGGGGCCTCCTACGAGCAGTACTTC
.,TRBJ1-5,TRBD1,TRBV29-1,CSVGTAADQPQHF,TGCAGCGTGGGGACAGCGGCAGATCAGCCCCAGCATTTT
.,TRBJ2-3,TRBD2,TRBV12-3/TRBV12-4,CASNRQRGLETQYF,TGTGCCAGCAATAGACAGCGGGGGTTAGAGACGCAGTATTTT
.,TRBJ1-2,.,TRBV7-9,CASSPGTYSYGYTF,TGTGCCAGCAGCCCGGGGACCTATTCCTACGGCTACACCTTC
few,TRBJ2-7,TRBD2,TRBV5-1,CASSLESSGGREQYF,TGCGCCAGCAGCTTGGAGTCTAGCGGGGGACGCGAGCAGTACTTC
few,TRBJ2-5,TRBD2,TRBV15,CATSRGLAAQETQYF,TGTGCCACCAGCAGAGGACTAGCGGCTCAAGAGACCCAGTACTTC
once,TRBJ2-1,TRBD2,TRBV5-1,CASSSAGGRNDEQFF,TGCGCCAGCAGCTCAGCGGGGGGCCGAAACGATGAGCAGTTCTTC
.,TRBJ1-5,.,TRBV6-4,CASSYAPGNQPQHF,TGTGCCAGCAGTTATGCACCGGGCAATCAGCCCCAGCATTTT
.,TRBJ1-1,TRBD1,TRBV29-1,CSVDRGQGTEAFF,TGCAGCGTGGACAGGGGGCAGGGGACTGAAGCTTTCTTT
.,TRBJ1-1,.,TRBV6-6,CASTVDGNTEAFF,TGTGCCAGCACTGTAGACGGGAACACCGAAGCTTTCTTT
.,TRBJ2-7,TRBD2,TRBV5-6,CASSGDYSYEQYF,TGTGCCAGCAGCGGGGACTACTCCTACGAGCAGTACTTC
few,TRBJ1-1,TRBD1,TRBV12-3/TRBV12-4,CASTWTGDTEAFF,TGTGCCAGCACCTGGACAGGGGACACTGAAGCTTTCTTT
.,TRBJ1-4,.,TRBV20-1,CSAPKTGAIEKLFF,TGCAGTGCCCCCAAGACAGGAGCAATTGAAAAGCTGTTTTTT
.,TRBJ2-4,.,TRBV20-1,CSQSGSRALRPDKNIQYF,TGCAGTCAAAGCGGGTCCAGGGCGTTACGCCCCGACAAAAACATTCAGTACTTC
.,TRBJ1-2,.,TRBV7-2,CASSVDRPYGYTF,TGTGCCAGCAGCGTAGACAGACCCTATGGCTACACCTTC
once,TRBJ1-2,TRBD1,TRBV7-8,CASSLGAGGPYGYTF,TGTGCCAGCAGCTTAGGGGCAGGGGGCCCCTATGGCTACACCTTC
.,TRBJ2-3,TRBD2,TRBV7-2,CASSPRSRGITDTQYF,TGTGCCAGCAGCCCACGCTCGCGGGGGATCACAGATACGCAGTATTTT
.,TRBJ1-1,.,TRBV20-1,CSAFGGKAFF,TGCAGTGCTTTTGGGGGAAAAGCTTTCTTT
.,TRBJ1-2,.,TRBV3-1,CASSQGPHVRGEGYTF,TGTGCCAGCAGCCAAGGTCCCCATGTCCGGGGAGAAGGCTACACCTTC
.,TRBJ2-1,TRBD2,TRBV20-1,CSARAHKRGGREQFF,TGCAGTGCTAGAGCCCACAAGCGGGGGGGCCGCGAGCAGTTCTTC
.,TRBJ1-2,.,TRBV29-1,CSVEMDRPYGYTF,TGCAGCGTTGAAATGGACAGACCCTATGGCTACACCTTC
.,TRBJ2-1,TRBD1,TRBV7-7,CASSFSYGTGGNNEQFF,TGTGCCAGCAGCTTTTCATACGGGACAGGGGGTAACAATGAGCAGTTCTTC
few,TRBJ1-2,.,TRBV5-1,CASSAGLGAYGYTF,TGCGCCAGCAGTGCTGGGTTAGGGGCGTATGGCTACACCTTC
.,TRBJ2-7,.,TRBV6-5,CASSQGRNYEQYF,TGTGCCAGCAGCCAGGGACGGAACTACGAGCAGTACTTC
.,TRBJ2-1,.,TRBV10-3,CAISESIGVNEQFF,TGTGCCATCAGTGAGTCGATAGGGGTCAATGAGCAGTTCTTC
.,TRBJ2-3,.,TRBV11-2,CASSGFGGETSTDTQYF,TGTGCCAGCAGCGGCTTTGGTGGGGAAACTAGCACAGATACGCAGTATTTT
.,TRBJ2-5,.,TRBV3-1,CASSDPGETQYF,TGTGCCAGCAGCGACCCAGGGGAGACCCAGTACTTC
.,TRBJ2-7,TRBD2,TRBV7-7,CASSLRTGGPGNEQYF,TGTGCTAGCAGCTTAAGAACGGGGGGGCCAGGCAATGAGCAGTACTTC
once,TRBJ2-3,.,TRBV12-3/TRBV12-4,CASKPDTDTQYF,TGTGCCAGCAAACCCGACACAGATACGCAGTATTTT
.,TRBJ1-2,.,TRBV29-1,CSVEDLPGNYGYTF,TGCAGCGTTGAAGATCTTCCAGGGAACTATGGCTACACCTTC
few,TRBJ2-3,TRBD1,TRBV7-9,CASSFGTGGMSDTQYF,TGTGCCAGCAGCTTCGGGACAGGGGGCATGTCAGATACGCAGTATTTT
.,TRBJ2-3,.,TRBV28,CASSSPIAPHTDTQYF,TGTGCCAGCAGCTCTCCCATCGCCCCCCACACAGATACGCAGTATTTT
few,TRBJ2-7,.,TRBV6-6,CASSYSAGAISEQYF,TGTGCCAGCAGTTACTCGGCAGGGGCCATTAGCGAGCAGTACTTC
.,TRBJ2-1,TRBD1,TRBV7-2,CATPLGQGSYNEQFF,TGTGCCACCCCTCTGGGACAGGGGTCCTACAATGAGCAGTTCTTC
.,TRBJ2-3,TRBD2,TRBV12-3/TRBV12-4,CASSHPRGGLDTQYF,TGTGCCAGCAGTCACCCTCGGGGGGGCTTAGATACGCAGTATTTT
.,TRBJ2-3,TRBD2,TRBV7-2,CASSLKRGIWDTQYF,TGTGCCAGCAGCTTAAAGCGGGGCATATGGGATACGCAGTATTTT